The 8 T cell receptor beta chains presented below share a single source sample, sequenced in a study of human T cells and chemical hapten exposure. Time point here: patch test 1, 2 weeks after DPC sensitization. Treatment given: therapeutic diphenylcyclopropenone sensitization with weekly scalp DPC. In TCRdb, the RACE reads were re-called with MiXCR into one record per CDR3 protein. The profile shows roughly 360,000 distinct CDR3 sequences, about 4.4% of them singletons. The sequences come from whole blood, collected in connection with sensitization to the hapten diphenylcyclopropenone (DPC). These receptors originate from a woman aged 50 to 60 with alopecia areata. Some clones in this sample may be carry-over from other donors' samples.

The sample holds many counts of this clonotype. The chain couples TRBV4-1 to TRBJ1-1; possibly TRBD1 for D (5 bases). The V end lost 4 bases, the J end lost 1 base, and 19 bases lay between the germline ends. CDR1 is MGHRA, CDR2 YSYEKL, per germline. This CDR3 has 17 amino acids. In DNA, the CDR3 is TGCGCCAGCAGCCCCCAAACGACAGTTTTCCGGAACACTGAAGCTTTCTTT. This encodes CASSPQTTVFRNTEAFF.

This clonotype came up many times. This chain uses TRBV4-2 with TRBJ2-7, with D perhaps being TRBD1 or TRBD2 (5 bases each). CDR3 length: 15 residues. Per germline, CDR1 LGHNA and CDR2 YNFKEQ. V gave up 4 bases and J gave up 2 bases, with 15 bases separating them. This chain's CDR3 is CASSLHRDGTYEQYF. DNA for the CDR3: TGTGCCAGCAGCCTCCACCGGGACGGGACCTACGAGCAGTACTTC.

Only a few counts were recorded for this clonotype. This chain links TRBV12-3 or TRBV12-4 with TRBJ1-2, with D possibly TRBD1 on 6 matching bases. Trimming left V 3 bases short and J 5 bases short, with 10 bases between. CDR3 size: 13 residues. In DNA, the CDR3 is TGTGCCAGCAGTTTCGGACAGATGTATGGCTACACCTTC. Its protein product is CASSFGQMYGYTF.

This clonotype appeared many times. The V and J genes are TRBV7-2 and TRBJ1-1; TRBD1 aligns across 10 bases. The CDR3 runs to 14 residues. Germline lookup yields CDR1 SGHTA and CDR2 FQGNSA. Trimming cost V 5 bases and J 4 bases; bases outside gene matches: 4. In DNA form, the CDR3 reads TGTGCCAGCAGCCGGGACAGGGGAAGCACTGAAGCTTTCTTT. This translates into CASSRDRGSTEAFF.

Many counts were recorded for this clonotype. CDR3 loop: CASSSGGLSTDTQYF. CDR3 DNA sequence: TGTGCCAGCAGCTCCGGGGGCCTTAGCACAGATACGCAGTATTTT. The rearrangement joins TRBV7-2 to TRBJ2-3; D possibly uses TRBD1 or TRBD2 (6 bases each). V gave up 4 bases and J gave up 0 bases, with 11 bases separating them. The CDR3 length is 15 residues. Germline lookup yields CDR1 SGHTA and CDR2 FQGNSA.

This clonotype was counted a few times. The rearrangement joins TRBV6-6 to TRBJ2-1, with 9 bases fitting TRBD1. The germline V gene encodes CDR1 MNHNY and CDR2 SVGAGI (reference sequence). CDR3 length: 16 amino acids. V lost 2 bases and J lost 6; bases outside the gene matches: 8. Here the CDR3 DNA reads TGTGCCAGCAGTTACCTTACAGGGGGCGCATTCAATGAGCAGTTCTTC. It is translated as CASSYLTGGAFNEQFF.

This clonotype was seen repeatedly, ten times or more. The gene calls are TRBV27 and TRBJ1-2; D gene ambiguous. Per the germline V gene, CDR1 is MNHEY and CDR2 is SMNVEV (reference sequence). This CDR3 spans 14 amino acids. Trimming removed 6 bases at V and 0 bases at J, with 11 bases between. The CDR3 sequence: CASSPFSPNYGYTF. The CDR3, as DNA: TGTGCCAGCAGCCCCTTCAGTCCTAACTATGGCTACACCTTC.

This clonotype was seen many times. The chain combines TRBV5-1 with TRBJ2-3; D uncertain. Trimming took off 0 bases at V and 3 bases at J, with 5 bases between the two ends. Germline CDR1 and CDR2: SGHRS and YFSETQ. This CDR3 is 13 amino acids long. This CDR3 reads CASSLVLTDTQYF. In DNA form, the CDR3 reads TGCGCCAGCAGCTTGGTTCTGACAGATACGCAGTATTTT.